Listed below are T cell receptor beta chains from one sample, sequenced in a study of T cell clones after liver transplantation. Libraries were prepared by immunoSEQ multiplex PCR; TCRdb keeps only in-frame clonotypes and omits some of them. This table holds more than 70,000 clones, over 65% found once. The sample here was CD4+ T cells from blood, taken at the 22-month timepoint. All receptors derive from a human patient who received a liver transplant. Some T cells may arise from the graft donor. Each CDR3 is given with its conserved first and last residue. D genes are given only for firm matches. Rows may omit the clone size; those that give it use once, few, many or a size class.

TRBV10-3	NA	NA	TRBJ1-6	CAISLTAPSSYNSPLHF	TGTGCCATCAGTTTAACGGCCCCGAGCTCCTATAATTCACCCCTCCACTTT
TRBV11-2	NA	TRBD1	TRBJ2-2	CASSLTGEPGELFF	TGTGCCAGCAGCTTGACAGGGGAACCCGGGGAGCTGTTTTTT
TRBV19	NA	NA	TRBJ1-5	CASIEIAGGRGPQHF	TGTGCCAGTATTGAGATTGCGGGGGGCAGGGGGCCCCAGCATTTT
TRBV5-5	once	NA	TRBJ1-4	CASSLADRGEKLFF	TGTGCCAGCAGCTTGGCCGACCGTGGTGAAAAACTGTTTTTT
TRBV29-1	NA	NA	TRBJ2-1	CSVSFMGTYNEQFF	TGCAGCGTTTCATTTATGGGAACCTACAATGAGCAGTTCTTC
TRBV5-1	NA	NA	TRBJ1-1	CASSPTGAASRGEAFF	TGCGCCAGCAGCCCCACGGGTGCAGCCTCAAGAGGGGAAGCTTTCTTT
TRBV19	NA	NA	TRBJ2-6	CASNGDGRSSGANVLTF	TGTGCCAGTAATGGGGACGGGAGAAGCTCTGGGGCCAACGTCCTGACTTTC
TRBV5-5	NA	NA	TRBJ2-3	CASSSISGSSTDTQYF	TGTGCCAGCAGCTCTATTAGCGGCTCTAGCACAGATACGCAGTATTTT
TRBV5-5	NA	TRBD1	TRBJ2-5	CASSKTGTGKGETQYF	TGTGCCAGCAGCAAGACCGGGACAGGGAAGGGAGAGACCCAGTACTTC
TRBV29-1	NA	NA	TRBJ2-3	CREDSFTDTQYF	TGCAGAGAGGACAGCTTCACAGATACGCAGTATTTT
TRBV10-3	once	TRBD1	TRBJ1-5	CATGTVNQPQHF	TGTGCCACCGGGACAGTAAATCAGCCCCAGCATTTT
TRBV7-9	few	TRBD1	TRBJ1-3	CASSTSGTGVTGNTIYF	TGTGCCAGCAGCACTTCCGGGACAGGGGTTACTGGAAACACCATATATTTT
TRBV19	NA	TRBD2	TRBJ2-3	CASSVGGGIDTQYF	TGTGCCAGTAGTGTCGGGGGGGGAATAGATACGCAGTATTTT
TRBV27	NA	NA	TRBJ2-3	CASSSRVRDTQYF	TGTGCCAGCAGTTCGCGGGTCAGAGATACGCAGTATTTT
TRBV7-8	NA	NA	TRBJ2-3	CASSLALEDTQYF	TGTGCCAGCAGCTTAGCGCTGGAAGATACGCAGTATTTT
TRBV16	NA	NA	TRBJ2-7	CASSQLRGYEQYF	TGTGCCAGCAGCCAATTGCGGGGATACGAGCAGTACTTC
TRBV29-1	once	NA	TRBJ2-2	CSVGRTANTGELFF	TGCAGCGTGGGTCGGACGGCGAACACCGGGGAGCTGTTTTTT
TRBV7-9	NA	NA	TRBJ2-2	CASSLSAGHTGELFF	TGTGCCAGCAGCTTATCCGCGGGGCACACCGGGGAGCTGTTTTTT
TRBV4-3	NA	NA	TRBJ2-7	CASSQLIGYWGSGARYEQYF	TGCGCCAGCAGCCAACTGATCGGGTACTGGGGGAGTGGGGCCCGTTACGAGCAGTACTTC
TRBV9	NA	TRBD1	TRBJ1-4	CASHPRGGATNEKLFF	TGTGCCAGCCATCCCAGGGGGGGGGCAACTAATGAAAAACTGTTTTTT
TRBV20-1	NA	NA	TRBJ2-1	CSASLLNEQFF	TGCAGTGCTAGCTTACTCAATGAGCAGTTCTTC
TRBV27	NA	NA	TRBJ2-5	CASSLAQETQYF	TGTGCCAGCAGTTTAGCCCAAGAGACCCAGTACTTC
TRBV2	few	NA	TRBJ1-2	CASSEISGYTF	TGTGCCAGCAGTGAAATATCTGGCTACACCTTC
TRBV7-2	NA	NA	TRBJ2-3	CASSLSRDTQYF	TGTGCCAGCAGCTTATCCCGGGATACGCAGTATTTT
TRBV12-5	NA	NA	TRBJ2-7	CASGLQEGTEKF	TGTGCTAGTGGTTTGCAGGAGGGGACGGAAAAATTC
TRBV5-1	NA	TRBD2	TRBJ2-3	CASSPLAVSTDTQYF	TGCGCCAGCAGCCCCCTAGCGGTTAGCACAGATACGCAGTATTTT
TRBV5-1	once	NA	TRBJ2-2	CASSFEANTGELFF	TGCGCCAGCAGCTTTGAAGCAAACACCGGGGAGCTGTTTTTT
TRBV5-1	NA	TRBD2	TRBJ2-1	CASSLVGGSSYNEQFF	TGCGCCAGCAGCTTGGTCGGGGGGAGCTCCTACAATGAGCAGTTCTTC
TRBV5-1	NA	TRBD1	TRBJ2-2	CASSLKWTGQANTGELFF	TGCGCCAGCAGCCTTAAATGGACAGGCCAAGCGAACACCGGGGAGCTGTTTTTT
TRBV5-4	NA	NA	TRBJ1-6	CASSLGLDSPLHF	TGTGCCAGCAGCTTAGGGTTAGATTCACCCCTCCACTTT
TRBV5-6	NA	NA	TRBJ2-3	CASSLVSAPETQYF	TGTGCCAGCAGCTTGGTGTCGGCCCCAGAGACGCAGTATTTT
TRBV10-3	NA	TRBD2	TRBJ2-1	CAITKSGGANEQFF	TGTGCCATCACCAAGAGCGGGGGGGCGAATGAGCAGTTCTTC
TRBV7-3	NA	TRBD2	TRBJ2-3	CASSLQAGGTDTQYF	TGTGCCAGCAGCTTACAGGCGGGGGGAACAGATACGCAGTATTTT
TRBV18	NA	NA	TRBJ2-2	CASSPTGNTGELFF	TGTGCCAGCTCACCAACAGGGAACACCGGGGAGCTGTTTTTT
TRBV29-1	NA	NA	TRBJ2-4	CSVEGQGDYIQYF	TGCAGCGTTGAGGGACAAGGGGACTACATTCAGTACTTC
TRBV2	once	TRBD1	TRBJ1-4	CARRTGPNEKLFF	TGTGCCAGACGGACAGGACCTAATGAAAAACTGTTTTTT
TRBV7-2	NA	NA	TRBJ1-6	CASSLITGQYNSPLHF	TGTGCCAGCAGCTTAATAACCGGACAGTATAATTCACCCCTCCACTTT
TRBV6-1	NA	NA	TRBJ2-5	CASIRTRQETQYF	TGTGCCAGCATTCGGACACGGCAAGAGACCCAGTACTTC
TRBV11-3	NA	TRBD1	TRBJ2-7	CASSLGTGYYEQYF	TGTGCCAGCAGCTTAGGGACAGGTTACTACGAGCAGTACTTC
TRBV7-7	few	NA	TRBJ2-5	CASSSRWGPQETQYF	TGTGCTAGCAGCTCGAGGTGGGGTCCCCAAGAGACCCAGTACTTC
TRBV5-5	NA	NA	TRBJ1-1	CASSSVPLEKAFF	TGTGCCAGCAGCTCGGTCCCCTTGGAGAAAGCTTTCTTT
TRBV29-1	NA	NA	TRBJ2-7	CSVAGVRNEQYF	TGCAGCGTTGCTGGAGTTAGAAACGAGCAGTACTTC
TRBV15	NA	NA	TRBJ2-3	CATSAYTENTQYF	TGTGCCACCAGCGCCTACACAGAAAATACGCAGTATTTT
TRBV28	NA	TRBD2	TRBJ2-1	CASSLGGSRNEQFF	TGTGCCAGCAGTTTAGGCGGGAGCAGGAATGAGCAGTTCTTC
TRBV7-2	NA	TRBD2	TRBJ2-7	CASSLVLASSSEQYF	TGTGCCAGCAGCTTAGTACTAGCGTCGTCCTCCGAGCAGTACTTC
TRBV9	NA	NA	TRBJ2-1	CASSVGGRDNEQFF	TGTGCCAGCAGCGTAGGGGGTCGGGACAATGAGCAGTTCTTC
TRBV4-2	NA	NA	TRBJ2-7	CASSQSTYEQYF	TGTGCCAGCAGCCAGTCCACCTACGAGCAGTACTTC
TRBV10-3	few	NA	TRBJ2-2	CAISGSGVTGELFF	TGTGCCATCAGTGGATCAGGGGTGACCGGGGAGCTGTTTTTT
TRBV9	NA	NA	TRBJ2-5	CASSDDTSQETQYF	TGTGCCAGCAGCGACGACACCTCCCAAGAGACCCAGTACTTC
TRBV6-1	NA	NA	TRBJ2-7	CASSLTVEQYF	TGTGCCAGCAGTTTGACAGTCGAGCAGTACTTC
TRBV4-3	NA	NA	TRBJ1-4	CASSQDRGGNEKLFF	TGCGCCAGCAGCCAAGATAGGGGGGGGAATGAAAAACTGTTTTTT
TRBV20-1	NA	TRBD2	TRBJ2-5	CSSWGGETQYF	TGCAGCTCCTGGGGGGGAGAGACCCAGTACTTC
TRBV7-2	NA	TRBD1	TRBJ1-1	CASSGRTGFNTEAFF	TGTGCCAGCAGCGGGCGGACAGGGTTCAACACTGAAGCTTTCTTT
TRBV7-9	NA	NA	TRBJ1-2	CASSLEGGGGAAYGYTF	TGTGCCAGCAGCTTAGAAGGAGGGGGAGGGGCCGCCTATGGCTACACCTTC
TRBV5-1	NA	NA	TRBJ1-2	CASSFTGNYGYTF	TGCGCCAGCAGCTTCACAGGGAACTATGGCTACACCTTC